The 5 T cell receptor beta chains in this list originate from one sample, sequenced in a study of T cells in localized non-small cell lung cancer. This table comes from immunoSEQ multiplex PCR, and its TCRdb copy is limited to in-frame clones, with some not included. The table shows about 41,000 clones, with 86% occurring only once. This material consisted of peripheral blood, taken before any cancer treatment. The receptors derive from a woman aged 18-55 years with stage III lung adenocarcinoma.

The J gene is TRBJ1-2, the V gene TRBV4-2; TRBD1 might be the D (6 bases). Germline lookup yields CDR1 LGHNA and CDR2 YNFKEQ. The CDR3 consists of 16 residues. The V end lost 0 bases, the J end lost 3 bases, and 14 bases lay between the germline ends. CDR3 coding DNA: TGTGCCAGCAGCCAAGATCCCCGACAGGAGTACTATGGCTACACCTTC. Translation: CASSQDPRQEYYGYTF.

This clone was found once. The chain employs TRBV6-1 and TRBJ1-1, with 7 bases that match TRBD1. Germline V gives CDR1 MNHNS, CDR2 SASEGT. With 6 bases clipped from V and 6 bases from J, the junction kept 10 bases outside the gene matches. The CDR3 contains 14 residues. The chain's CDR3 is CASSPGQDLAEAFF. CDR3 DNA sequence: TGTGCCAGCAGCCCTGGACAGGACCTGGCTGAAGCTTTCTTT.

The V and J genes are TRBV6-1 and TRBJ1-5; 7 bases agree with TRBD1. Unmatched junction bases numbered 6, after V lost 3 bases and J lost 4 bases. CDR1 is MNHNS, CDR2 SASEGT, per germline. The CDR3 is 15 amino acids. Here the CDR3 DNA reads TGTGCCAGCAGTGATGTGAGGGGGCCAAATCAGCCCCAGCATTTT. It codes for CASSDVRGPNQPQHF.

This chain connects TRBV30 to TRBJ2-1, with D possibly being TRBD2 (5 bases). The CDR3 totals 15 residues. V lost 0 bases, J lost 8 bases, and 17 bases lay in between. CDR1 GTSNPN and CDR2 SVGIG come from the germline V gene (reference sequence). In nucleotides, the CDR3 is TGTGCCTGGAGTGTAGGTCGAAGCGGTTCCGATGAGCAGTTCTTC. It encodes CAWSVGRSGSDEQFF.

The chain carries TRBV27 and TRBJ1-1; no firm D call. CDR3 size: 15 residues. V was pared by 5 bases and J by 0 bases, with 13 bases between. Germline V gene sequence: CDR1 MNHEY, CDR2 SMNVEV (reference sequence). CDR3 DNA sequence: TGTGCCAGCAGTCCCCAGACATTAGTGAACACTGAAGCTTTCTTT. Translated, it gives CASSPQTLVNTEAFF.